This passage covers 8 T cell receptor beta chains from one sample sequenced in a study of regulatory T cells in long-lasting Graves disease. Assembly of TCR beta libraries relied on iRepertoire HTBI primers together with Arm-PCR of CDR3 regions. TCRdb re-derived calls from the multiplex PCR reads in MiXCR, one entry per CDR3 protein. The data hold about 540,000 distinct CDR3 sequences, with roughly 12% observed a single time. The time point is: newly diagnosed GD, antithyroid drugs for less than 3 months. Making the TCR library involved RNA that had been extracted from PBMCs. These data also featured in a second study, about T cells in Graves' hyperthyroidism and ophthalmopathy.

This specimen consisted of peripheral blood mononuclear cells (PBMCs), obtained at new diagnosis, from a patient treated with antithyroid drugs. These TCRs come from a man aged 25-45 years with Graves disease.

The table lists this clonotype with a few counts. The genes are TRBV28 and TRBJ1-2, with 9 bases lining up with TRBD1. V gave up 3 bases and J gave up 0 bases; unmatched junction bases: 2. This CDR3 is 15 amino acids long. The germline V gene encodes CDR1 MDHEN and CDR2 SYDVKM. The CDR3 here is CASSFRDRANYGYTF. In DNA form, the CDR3 reads TGTGCCAGCAGTTTCCGGGACAGGGCTAACTATGGCTACACCTTC.

The chain combines TRBV15 with TRBJ1-6; a weak D match, TRBD1 (5 bases). Germline values: CDR1 LNHNV, CDR2 YYDKDF (reference sequence). Trimming cost V 0 bases and J 9 bases, with 12 bases left between them. The CDR3 sequence is 15 residues long. CDR3 DNA sequence: TGTGCCACCAGCAGAGATCTGCGGGGGATTTCACCCCTCCACTTT. Residues: CATSRDLRGISPLHF.

This clonotype came up many times. In DNA, the CDR3 is TGTGCCAGCAGTGAAGGGCTAGCCAAAAACATTCAGTACTTC. Translated: CASSEGLAKNIQYF. The chain recombines TRBV2 with TRBJ2-4; D not resolved. V dropped 1 base and J dropped 0 bases, with 4 bases sitting between them. Germline V gene sequence: CDR1 SNHLY, CDR2 FYNNEI. This CDR3 has 14 residues.

This clonotype was recorded many times. The chain employs TRBV7-2 and TRBJ2-2; D is undetermined. The CDR3 runs 12 residues. CDR1 SGHTA and CDR2 FQGNSA come from the germline V gene. Between the trimmed V and J ends, which lost 2 bases and 3 bases, there was a span of 1 base. In DNA form, the CDR3 reads TGTGCCAGCAGCTTATACACCGGGGAGCTGTTTTTT. Its protein product is CASSLYTGELFF. Full variable domain (outside the CDR3, taken from reference TRBV7-2 and TRBJ2-2): GAGVSQSPSNKVTEKGKDVELRCDPISGHTALYWYRQSLGQGLEFLIYFQGNSAPDKSGLPSDRFSAERTGGSVSTLTIQRTQQEDSAVYLCASSLYTGELFFGEGSRLTVL.

Regarding this clonotype: A read error may be the cause here, since a much bigger clone is one base away. The V and J genes are TRBV24-1 and TRBJ2-1; 7 bases map to TRBD2. Germline lookup yields CDR1 KGHDR and CDR2 SFDVKD. This CDR3 has 15 amino acids. This CDR3 reads CVTSERDYPTGEQFF. DNA of the CDR3: TGTGTCACCAGTGAGCGGGACTATCCTACGGGTGAGCAGTTCTTC.

The chain has TRBV30 and TRBJ2-7; D might be TRBD2 (6 bases). With 0 bases removed from V and 3 bases from J, the gap between germline ends came to 12 bases. The CDR3 extends over 14 amino acids. In germline, CDR1 is GTSNPN, CDR2 SVGIG (reference sequence). In DNA form, the CDR3 reads TGTGCCTGGAGTGTGGGTAGCGGTGACTACGAGCAGTACTTC. The encoded protein is CAWSVGSGDYEQYF.

At least ten counts were recorded for this clonotype. The J gene is TRBJ1-2, the V gene TRBV30; D is unclear. Germline V gene lookup returns CDR1 GTSNPN and CDR2 SVGIG (reference sequence). Trimming cost V 4 bases and J 4 bases, with 13 bases left between them. The CDR3 consists of 13 residues. CDR3 sequence reads: CAWTKGWFYGYTF. DNA for the CDR3: TGTGCCTGGACGAAAGGGTGGTTCTATGGCTACACCTTC.

This clonotype came up a few times. V is TRBV4-1 and J is TRBJ2-5; D unresolved. CDR1 is MGHRA and CDR2 is YSYEKL in the germline V gene. This CDR3 is built from 17 residues. The germline V and J ends were trimmed by 1 base and 4 bases, with 19 bases remaining between them. In DNA form, the CDR3 reads TGCGCCAGCAGCCAAGTGTCGTACCCGCTCAAACGAGAGACCCAGTACTTC. Encoded protein: CASSQVSYPLKRETQYF.